The rows below give T cell receptor beta chains drawn from one sample of a study of blood T cell repertoires in COVID-19. This table comes from immunoSEQ multiplex PCR, and its TCRdb copy is limited to in-frame clones, with some not included. The table shows about 150,000 clones, with approximately 83% occurring only once. Specimen: PBMCs or T cells enriched from blood (not recorded which). Source of these receptors: a man in his 70s who had been exposed to COVID-19. Both conserved end residues are part of each CDR3. The D gene is left open where the match is weak. Where a row states a size, it is once, few, many or the class of an expanded clone; other rows omit it.

V gene	D gene	J gene	clone size	CDR3 DNA	CDR3 protein
TRBV9	TRBD1	TRBJ2-2	.	TGTGCCAGCAGTAGGGGACAGGGTAACACCGGGGAGCTGTTTTTT	CASSRGQGNTGELFF
TRBV7-9	.	TRBJ1-1	.	TGTGCCAGCAGCTTAGTCCAGGCAGAAGGGGCTGAAGCTTTCTTT	CASSLVQAEGAEAFF
TRBV11-2	TRBD2	TRBJ2-7	.	TGTGCCAGCAGCTTGACTAGCGGGAGCCAAACGCACTACGAGCAGTACTTC	CASSLTSGSQTHYEQYF
TRBV5-1	TRBD1	TRBJ1-1	.	TGCGCCAGCAGTTTCGGAGCAGGGGGCGCGGTGAACACTGAAGCTTTCTTT	CASSFGAGGAVNTEAFF
TRBV5-4	TRBD1	TRBJ1-1	.	TGTGCCAGCAGACAAAAGGGGACAGCTCCTACAGCTTTCTTT	CASRQKGTAPTAFF
TRBV18	.	TRBJ1-2	.	TGTGCCAGCTCACAAGGATTCGGGGGATCAGGCTACACCTTC	CASSQGFGGSGYTF
TRBV19	TRBD1	TRBJ1-6	.	TGTGCCAGTAGTACCCCGGGACAGGGGGTCGGTTCACCCCTCCACTTT	CASSTPGQGVGSPLHF
TRBV5-4	.	TRBJ1-5	.	TGTGCCAGCAGCTTGGATCCGGGTAGCAATCAGCCCCAGCATTTT	CASSLDPGSNQPQHF
TRBV15	TRBD1	TRBJ1-2	few	TGTGCCACCAGCTACCGGACAGGGAGTAACTATGGCTACACCTTC	CATSYRTGSNYGYTF
TRBV7-9	.	TRBJ1-2	.	TGTGCCAGCAGCTTAGACACACAGGGCGGGGGCTACACCTTC	CASSLDTQGGGYTF
TRBV7-9	.	TRBJ1-1	.	TGTGCCAGCAGCTTAAGTAGGAACACTGAAGCTTTCTTT	CASSLSRNTEAFF
TRBV29-1	.	TRBJ1-1	.	TGCAGCGTTGAAGGACAGGCCCTGGACACTGAAGCTTTCTTT	CSVEGQALDTEAFF
TRBV28	TRBD2	TRBJ2-7	.	TGTGCCAGCAGTTTTAGGACTAGCGGTTCCGGCGGATACGAGCAGTACTTC	CASSFRTSGSGGYEQYF
TRBV5-1	.	TRBJ1-2	.	TGCGCCAGCAGCAGATTACATGGGGAGGGCTACACCTTC	CASSRLHGEGYTF
TRBV5-4	TRBD2	TRBJ2-3	.	TGTGCCAGTCGGAGCGGGGGACCCCTTCCGATTAGCACAGATACGCAGTATTTT	CASRSGGPLPISTDTQYF
TRBV5-1	.	TRBJ1-4	.	TGCGCCAGCAGCTTTGCAGGGGAAGACGAAAAACTGTTTTTT	CASSFAGEDEKLFF
TRBV28	TRBD1	TRBJ1-1	once	TGTGCCAGCAGTTCGCACAGGGGCGCTGAAGCTTTCTTT	CASSSHRGAEAFF
TRBV7-6	.	TRBJ1-5	few	TGTGCCAGCAGCCCCTATACCGGTCAGCCCCAGCATTTT	CASSPYTGQPQHF
TRBV7-2	.	TRBJ2-7	once	TGTGCCAGCAGCTTAGAAGTCGGCGAGCAGTACTTC	CASSLEVGEQYF
TRBV7-8	TRBD1	TRBJ1-5	.	TGTGCCAGCAGCTCCGTGACAGGGGTAAATCAGCCCCAGCATTTT	CASSSVTGVNQPQHF
TRBV9	.	TRBJ2-3	.	TGTGCCAGCAGCGGGGGAAGGGGTCTTGGGGATACGCAGTATTTT	CASSGGRGLGDTQYF
TRBV28	.	TRBJ1-5	few	TGTGCCAGCAGCCTCAATCAGCCCCAGCATTTT	CASSLNQPQHF
TRBV6-1	.	TRBJ1-2	.	TGTGCCAGCAGTGAAGTGGCAAGGGGCGGCTACACCTTC	CASSEVARGGYTF
TRBV6-2/TRBV6-3	TRBD1	TRBJ2-1	.	TGTGCCAGCAGTTACTCGACAGGGAGGCAGTTCTTC	CASSYSTGRQFF
TRBV29-1	.	TRBJ2-7	.	TGCAGCGTTGGTCGAGACTTAGGATACGAGCAGTACTTC	CSVGRDLGYEQYF
TRBV4-1	TRBD1	TRBJ1-5	.	TGCGCCAGCAGCCCCACAGATCACTCCGGGACAGACGATAGCAATCAGCCCCAGCATTTT	CASSPTDHSGTDDSNQPQHF
TRBV18	.	TRBJ1-1	.	TGTGCCAGCTCAACTCAGGGGAGCACTGAAGCTTTCTTT	CASSTQGSTEAFF
TRBV6-5	.	TRBJ2-3	.	TGTGCCAGCAGTTACCGTGATACGCAGTATTTT	CASSYRDTQYF
TRBV11-2	TRBD2	TRBJ2-5	.	TGTGCCAGCAGCTCACTAGCGGGGGCCGGGGAGACCCAGTACTTC	CASSSLAGAGETQYF
TRBV5-1	.	TRBJ1-2	.	TGCGCCAGCAGCTTGGAGGGCAGGGGTCTCGGCGGCTACACCTTC	CASSLEGRGLGGYTF
TRBV5-1	TRBD2	TRBJ2-5	.	TGCGCCAGCAGCGAGGTGGGGAGGGGCCGCGAGACCCAGTACTTC	CASSEVGRGRETQYF
TRBV5-4	.	TRBJ1-3	.	TGTGCCAGCAGCTTACAGGGTACCTCTGGAAACACCATATATTTT	CASSLQGTSGNTIYF
TRBV7-2	TRBD1	TRBJ2-1	.	TGTGCCAGCAGCCAACAGGGACAGCTCACCTACAATGAGCAGTTCTTC	CASSQQGQLTYNEQFF
TRBV28	TRBD1	TRBJ1-4	few	TGTGCCAGCAGTACGAGACAGGGCCTTAATGAAAAACTGTTTTTT	CASSTRQGLNEKLFF
TRBV15	.	TRBJ2-5	.	TGTGCCACCAGCAGAGATGGGGTAGGCGGGCGATACTTC	CATSRDGVGGRYF
TRBV9	.	TRBJ1-2	.	TGTGCCAGCAGCGTAGAGGTCAACAGGGCCTATGGCTACACCTTC	CASSVEVNRAYGYTF
TRBV9	.	TRBJ2-1	.	TGTGCCAGCAGCCTTGCGGGGGCTAGCGGATACAATGAGCAGTTCTTC	CASSLAGASGYNEQFF
TRBV6-1	.	TRBJ2-5	.	TGTGCCAGCAGTGAAAGGAGGGGTCGAATAAGGGAGACCCAGTACTTC	CASSERRGRIRETQYF
TRBV27	.	TRBJ2-6	.	TGTGCCAGCAGTCCTAGTCTTGTACAGGTGACTTCTGGGGCCAACGTCCTGACTTTC	CASSPSLVQVTSGANVLTF
TRBV9	TRBD2	TRBJ2-5	.	TGTGCCAGCAGCGGGAGCGGGGGCGGAGGGGAGACCCAGTACTTC	CASSGSGGGGETQYF
TRBV7-2	.	TRBJ2-3	.	TGTGCCAGCAGCTTAGCAGATCGGGGGGCCTCCACAGATACGCAGTATTTT	CASSLADRGASTDTQYF
TRBV5-1	.	TRBJ2-7	.	TGCGCCAGCAGCCCCGAGGCACGGCAGACTCTAGAATGGCACTTC	CASSPEARQTLEWHF
TRBV4-1	.	TRBJ1-2	few	TGCGCCAGCAGCCAAGATCTTGGGGGCTTCTATGGCTACACCTTC	CASSQDLGGFYGYTF
TRBV7-8	.	TRBJ2-2	.	TGTGCCAGCAGCTTAACGGCAGGGTTCACCGGGGAGCTGTTTTTT	CASSLTAGFTGELFF
TRBV5-1	TRBD2	TRBJ2-1	.	TGCGCCAGCAGCTGGGCTAGCGGGAGAATATACAATGAGCAGTTCTTC	CASSWASGRIYNEQFF
TRBV28	.	TRBJ1-6	.	TGTGCCAGCAGTACCGATAGGACAGCTATCTATAATTCAGCCCTCCACTTT	CASSTDRTAIYNSALHF
TRBV28	TRBD1	TRBJ2-7	.	TGTGCCAGCATTCCGGGACAGGGGACTTCCTACGAGCAGTACTTC	CASIPGQGTSYEQYF
TRBV7-9	.	TRBJ1-1	.	TGTGCCAGCAGCCCACCGCGGGGGCGGGACACTGAAGCTTTCTTT	CASSPPRGRDTEAFF
TRBV2	.	TRBJ1-6	.	TGTGCCAGCAGTCCTGCCAGGGGTGATAATTCACCCCTCCACTTT	CASSPARGDNSPLHF
TRBV7-9	TRBD1	TRBJ1-2	.	TGTGCCAGCAGCTTAGTTGGGACAGGCTACCTAAACTATGGCTACACCTTC	CASSLVGTGYLNYGYTF
TRBV28	TRBD1	TRBJ1-1	.	TGTGCCAGCACAAAAACAGGGGGCACTGAAGCTTTCTTT	CASTKTGGTEAFF
TRBV11-2	.	TRBJ1-3	.	TGTGCCAGCAGAAGGTGGGGGGGGACTGGAAACACCATATATTTT	CASRRWGGTGNTIYF
TRBV19	.	TRBJ1-6	.	TGTGCCAGTATGGACAGCTCCTATAATTCACCCCTCCACTTT	CASMDSSYNSPLHF
TRBV7-2	TRBD1	TRBJ1-1	.	TGTGCCAGCAGCAACATACAGGGGACTGAAGCTTTCTTT	CASSNIQGTEAFF
TRBV7-9	.	TRBJ2-2	.	TGTGCCAGCAGCTTCTTAACAGGGACCGGGGAGCTGTTTTTT	CASSFLTGTGELFF
TRBV4-2	TRBD1	TRBJ2-7	.	TGTGCCAGCAGCCAAACCGGGACAGGGTCCAACGAGCAGTACTTC	CASSQTGTGSNEQYF
TRBV30	TRBD1	TRBJ1-1	once	TGTGCCTGGCAGGGACAGGCTGGTGCTGAAGCTTTCTTT	CAWQGQAGAEAFF